Listed below are T cell receptor beta chains from one sample, sequenced in a study of blood T cell repertoires in COVID-19. Only in-frame clones appear in the TCRdb table, and some are missing; sequencing was by immunoSEQ multiplex PCR. Of approximately 140,000 clones listed, about 84% are singletons. The specimen sequenced was peripheral blood. The receptors originated from a human donor in a cohort sampled during active COVID-19. Both conserved end residues are trimmed from each CDR3.

V	J	CDR3
TRBV9	TRBJ2-1	ASSVIIGSVNEQF
TRBV6-2/TRBV6-3	TRBJ2-1	ASSPRQGALEQF
TRBV5-1	TRBJ2-2	ASSTELANTGELF
TRBV6-6	TRBJ1-5	ASTTVLNQPQH
TRBV28	TRBJ2-1	ASSRGGREQF
TRBV6-4	TRBJ1-1	ASSDTDKNTEAF
TRBV7-6	TRBJ2-2	ASSSGAGYVGELF
TRBV9	TRBJ1-5	ASSVGQGADQPQH
TRBV9	TRBJ1-1	ASSAETVMNTEAF
TRBV6-5	TRBJ2-7	ASSYGLADTYEQY
TRBV5-4	TRBJ1-3	ASSDPGTGNSGNTIY
TRBV28	TRBJ1-2	ASSLTGGGRSYGYT
TRBV29-1	TRBJ2-7	SVAGVYEQY
TRBV11-1	TRBJ2-7	ASSRRDLSSYEQY
TRBV7-2	TRBJ2-7	ASSLERIPTYEQY
TRBV6-6	TRBJ2-7	ASSYSTGTPYEQY
TRBV6-5	TRBJ2-7	ASSPQTGWAYEQY
TRBV7-8	TRBJ1-2	ASGLITGVNYGYT
TRBV4-3	TRBJ1-3	ASSLFPQGGAGNTIY
TRBV5-5	TRBJ2-5	ASSLYGQETQY
TRBV7-8	TRBJ2-2	ASSLVPRGAAGELF
TRBV5-1	TRBJ1-6	ASSLAGTGRDSPLH
TRBV28	TRBJ1-2	ASSDRGGFNGYT
TRBV6-2/TRBV6-3	TRBJ1-5	ASSPGQGGQPQH
TRBV9	TRBJ2-1	ASSPRQGRMNEQF
TRBV7-9	TRBJ2-3	ASSLMGSGGARDTQY
TRBV3-1/TRBV3-2	TRBJ2-3	ASSQSGGRLTDTQY
TRBV3-1/TRBV3-2	TRBJ1-2	ASRPDRGDGYT
TRBV24-1	TRBJ2-1	ATSDLTGNPGTSGQSSYNEQF
TRBV20-1	TRBJ1-4	SGGPVDRLF
TRBV28	TRBJ1-1	ASSLYAGTNTEAF